The 23 T cell receptor beta chains below were found in one sample sequenced in a study of T cells in Graves' hyperthyroidism and ophthalmopathy (dated by TCRdb to the late 2010s). The library relied on multiplex PCR. This sample was sequenced with an Illumina HiSeq 2000. Amplification of TCR beta CDR3 regions was carried out from RNA transcripts. A first-round RT-PCR of the TCR CDR3 used the HTBI primer set with the Qiagen OneStep RT-PCR kit. The raw public data were reprocessed by TCRdb itself: fastp quality trimming at Q25, MiXCR clonotype calling, in-frame beta chains only. Rows are unified per CDR3 protein, each entry keeping the most common DNA and genes. This sample holds some 490,000 distinct CDR3 sequences; around 16% were observed only once. The top ten constitute 25% to 30% of the sample. The source material was blood. The source is a woman in her thirties with Graves' ophthalmopathy.

This clonotype was counted at least ten times. V gene TRBV20-1 combines with J gene TRBJ2-3; D call uncertain. The CDR3 is made up of 12 amino acids. CDR1 DFQATT and CDR2 SNEGSKA come from the germline V gene (reference sequence). V was cut by 1 base and J by 4 bases, with 6 bases left in between. This CDR3 is CSARAASDTQYF. CDR3 bases: TGCAGTGCTAGAGCGGCCTCAGATACGCAGTATTTT.

This sequence joins TRBV30 and TRBJ2-5, with 15 bases aligning to TRBD2. J was trimmed by 4 bases and V by 5 bases; bases with no gene match: 5. The CDR3 is 15 amino acids. Germline V gives CDR1 GTSNPN, CDR2 SVGIG (reference sequence). The CDR3 protein is CAWGLAGGPPETQYF. CDR3 coding DNA: TGTGCCTGGGGACTAGCGGGGGGGCCCCCAGAGACCCAGTACTTC.

This clonotype has at least ten counts. The V gene is TRBV20-1, the J gene TRBJ2-7, with D perhaps matching TRBD1 or TRBD2 (6 bases each). The CDR3 is 13 amino acids. Trimming removed 0 bases at V and 4 bases at J, with 10 bases between. Germline CDR1 and CDR2: DFQATT and SNEGSKA (reference sequence). In DNA, the CDR3 is TGCAGTGCTAGAGATCAAGGGGGGTACGAGCAGTACTTC. Encoded protein: CSARDQGGYEQYF.

The chain links TRBV20-1 to TRBJ1-4; weak D call: TRBD1 (6 bases). Trimming took off 7 bases at V and 11 bases at J, with 23 bases between the two ends. CDR1 and CDR2 from the germline V gene are DFQATT and SNEGSKA (reference sequence). The CDR3 spans 14 residues. The CDR3 sequence: CSVSGPGALGKLFF. DNA of the CDR3: TGCAGTGTCTCGGGTCCAGGGGCTCTGGGGAAACTGTTTTTT.

This clonotype has at least ten counts. CDR3 amino acids: CASSLKQGLADTQYF. The CDR3 DNA reads TGTGCCAGCAGCCTAAAACAGGGTTTGGCAGATACGCAGTATTTT. The chain joins TRBV7-3 to TRBJ2-3; D is perhaps TRBD1 (6 bases). The CDR3 has 15 amino acids. Per germline, CDR1 SGHTA and CDR2 FQGTGA. Trimming removed 5 bases at V and 4 bases at J, with 16 bases between. The variable domain in full, completed from reference TRBV7-3 and TRBJ2-3, reads GAGVSQTPSNKVTEKGKYVELRCDPISGHTALYWYRQSLGQGPEFLIYFQGTGAADDSGLPNDRFFAVRPEGSVSTLKIQRTERGDSAVYLCASSLKQGLADTQYFGPGTRLTVL.

This clonotype was detected many times. The chain uses TRBV28 and TRBJ2-1; 8 nucleotides align to TRBD2. The CDR3 length is 16 residues. The germline CDR1 and CDR2 sequences are MDHEN and SYDVKM. V lost 5 bases, J lost 5 bases, and 11 bases stayed unmatched. CDR3 protein: CASSPPGGAPNNEQFF. CDR3 in DNA: TGTGCCAGCAGTCCCCCCGGGGGGGCCCCGAACAATGAGCAGTTCTTC.

This clonotype was observed a few times. This chain uses TRBV3-1 with TRBJ2-6, with D perhaps given as TRBD1 or TRBD2 (5 bases each). V was pared by 1 base and J by 0 bases, with 10 bases between. Germline V lookup: CDR1 LGHDT, CDR2 YNNKEL (reference sequence). The CDR3 runs to 17 residues. The CDR3 sequence is CASSQGGRFSGANVLTF. CDR3 bases: TGTGCCAGCAGCCAAGGGGGACGGTTCTCTGGGGCCAACGTCCTGACTTTC.

This clonotype has ten or more counts. The chain employs TRBV27 and TRBJ2-1; 7 bases map to TRBD2. V lost 1 base, J lost 5 bases, and 8 bases stayed unmatched. The CDR3 is 16 residues long. The germline CDR1 and CDR2 sequences are MNHEY and SMNVEV (reference sequence). CDR3 residues: CASSLLGAGSHNEQFF. As DNA, the CDR3 is TGTGCCAGCAGTTTATTGGGAGCGGGAAGTCACAATGAGCAGTTCTTC.

This clonotype came up a few times. One end of the junction fails to match germline, which may point to a read error. This rearrangement joins TRBV27 to TRBJ1-2, with a tentative D call TRBD1 (6 bases). This CDR3 has 15 amino acids. Germline assignment: CDR1 MNHEY and CDR2 SMNVEV (reference sequence). The CDR3 sequence: CAGSERGELNYGYTF. The CDR3 coding sequence is TGTGCCGGCAGTGAGAGGGGGGAACTCAACTATGGCTACACCTTC.

The CDR3 DNA reads as TGTGCCAGCAGCGACCCGGACAGGGAGAACTATGGCTACACCTTC. Translation gives CASSDPDRENYGYTF. The chain uses TRBV9 and TRBJ1-2; 8 bases align to TRBD1. The ends lost 3 bases at V and 2 bases at J; junction bases unmatched: 6. Germline CDR1 and CDR2: SGDLS and YYNGEE. The CDR3 loop spans 15 amino acids.

The chain links TRBV6-1 to TRBJ2-7, with D perhaps matching TRBD1 or TRBD2 (7 bases each). V gave up 6 bases and J gave up 2 bases, with 14 bases separating them. The CDR3 is 14 amino acids. Germline V CDR1 and CDR2: MNHNS, SASEGT. In DNA form, the CDR3 reads TGTGCCAGCAGCGACAGGGAGGGGCCCTACGAGCAGTACTTC. It codes for CASSDREGPYEQYF.

This sequence joins TRBV7-2 and TRBJ1-2; 10 bases align to TRBD1. Germline CDR1 SGHTA, CDR2 FQGNSA. V was clipped by 4 bases and J by 7 bases; unmatched bases: 15. The CDR3 contains 17 residues. The CDR3 here is CASSYDLDRGQRSGYTF. Written as DNA, the CDR3 is TGTGCCAGCAGCTACGACCTAGACAGGGGGCAACGGAGTGGCTACACCTTC.

This clonotype was counted at least ten times. The V call is TRBV11-2, the J call TRBJ1-5; 8 bases are shared with TRBD1. This CDR3 has 14 amino acids. CDR1 is SGHAT and CDR2 is FQNNGV in the germline V gene. With V trimmed by 4 bases and J by 5 bases, 4 bases remained unmatched. CDR3 in DNA: TGTGCCAGCAGCTCGGACAGGGCCGATCAGCCCCAGCATTTT. It is translated as CASSSDRADQPQHF.

A few counts support this clonotype. This rearrangement joins TRBV19 to TRBJ2-1, with D tentatively TRBD1 or TRBD2 (5 bases each). The CDR3 loop spans 13 amino acids. CDR1 LNHDA and CDR2 SQIVND come from the germline V gene (reference sequence). The V end was cut by 3 bases, the J end by 9 bases, with 12 bases between. CDR3 residues: CASSMIWGTEQFF. The DNA of the CDR3 is TGTGCCAGTAGTATGATTTGGGGGACTGAGCAGTTCTTC. The full variable domain, in which reference TRBV19 and TRBJ2-1 provide the parts outside the CDR3, is DGGITQSPKYLFRKEGQNVTLSCEQNLNHDAMYWYRQDPGQGLRLIYYSQIVNDFQKGDIAEGYSVSREKKESFPLTVTSAQKNPTAFYLCASSMIWGTEQFFGPGTRLTVL.

With respect to this clonotype: This may be a read error: a much more frequent sequence differs by one nucleotide. As DNA, the CDR3 is TGTGCCAGCAGTCCTGACCCCATGCCAGGGGACACTGAAGCTTTCTTT. It translates to CASSPDPMPGDTEAFF. The rearrangement joins TRBV3-1 to TRBJ1-1, with D perhaps matching TRBD1 (6 bases). CDR1 and CDR2 (germline): LGHDT, YNNKEL (reference sequence). Deletions cut 6 bases from V and 3 bases from J, with 20 bases between. This CDR3 spans 16 amino acids.

The gene calls are TRBV7-9 and TRBJ2-2; D is unclear. This CDR3 has 14 residues. V was cut by 4 bases and J by 0 bases, with 6 bases left in between. CDR1 SEHNR and CDR2 FQNEAQ come from the germline V gene (reference sequence). The CDR3 region has the DNA TGTGCCAGCAGCTCCAGTACGAACACCGGGGAGCTGTTTTTT. It specifies CASSSSTNTGELFF.

V usage is TRBV13 and J usage is TRBJ2-2; 8 bases map to TRBD2. The CDR3 has 16 residues. The junction had 11 bases not matched to a gene; V was cut back by 5 bases and J by 6 bases. Germline V CDR1 and CDR2: PRHDT, FYEKMQ (reference sequence). Here the CDR3 reads CASSELGLGGAGELFF. In DNA, the CDR3 is TGTGCCAGCAGCGAATTGGGACTAGGGGGAGCCGGGGAGCTGTTTTTT.

This clonotype was found many times. V is TRBV5-5 and J is TRBJ2-1; D may be TRBD1 (6 bases). CDR3 size: 14 residues. Trimming stripped 4 bases from V and 7 bases from J, with 15 bases between. Germline V CDR1 and CDR2: SGHKS, YYEKEE (reference sequence). CDR3 sequence (DNA): TGTGCCAGCAGCCCCAGGGTACAGGGTAATGAGCAGTTCTTC. It specifies CASSPRVQGNEQFF. Full variable domain (remainder filled in from reference TRBV5-5 and TRBJ2-1): DAGVTQSPTHLIKTRGQQVTLRCSPISGHKSVSWYQQVLGQGPQFIFQYYEKEERGRGNFPDRFSARQFPNYSSELNVNALLLGDSALYLCASSPRVQGNEQFFGPGTRLTVL.

V is TRBV7-2 and J is TRBJ2-7; 7 positions match TRBD1. The germline gives CDR1 SGHTA, CDR2 FQGNSA. Trimming took 5 bases from V and 4 from J; bases not matched to a gene: 11. The CDR3 consists of 15 residues. In DNA, the CDR3 is TGTGCCAGCAGCCGATGGGACAGTCAAGGGTACGAGCAGTACTTC. Residues: CASSRWDSQGYEQYF.

This clonotype turned up a few times. V gene TRBV7-2 combines with J gene TRBJ1-1, with 8 bases aligning to TRBD1. Trimming cost V 2 bases and J 2 bases; bases outside gene matches: 4. Looked up from germline, CDR1 is SGHTA and CDR2 is FQGNSA. This CDR3 has 15 amino acids. CDR3 amino acids: CASSLIAGGNTEAFF. The CDR3 DNA sequence: TGTGCCAGCAGCTTAATCGCAGGGGGCAACACTGAAGCTTTCTTT.

The chain is built from TRBV12-3 or TRBV12-4 and TRBJ2-6; the D gene could be TRBD1 or TRBD2 (5 bases each). The CDR3 extends over 17 amino acids. V lost 3 bases and J 1 base, leaving 13 bases between the germline ends. This CDR3 is CASSFRGHPSGANVLTF. The CDR3 bases are TGTGCCAGCAGTTTCCGGGGCCACCCTTCTGGGGCCAACGTCCTGACTTTC.

This clonotype came up many times. For the CDR3, the DNA is TGCAGTGCTGGAGGAGGGGCGCAGTATTTT. Protein sequence: CSAGGGAQYF. This chain joins TRBV20-1 and TRBJ2-3, with D perhaps TRBD2 (6 bases). V lost 5 bases and J lost 10, with 10 bases in between. Germline values: CDR1 DFQATT, CDR2 SNEGSKA (reference sequence). CDR3 length: 10 residues.

Turning to this clonotype: Relative to the germline gene, one junction end is altered; a read error may explain this. The chain recombines TRBV11-2 with TRBJ2-1; 12 bases fit TRBD2. There are 15 residues in the CDR3. Germline CDR1 SGHAT, CDR2 FQNNGV. The CDR3 DNA reads TGTGCCTGCAGCGCAACTAGCGGGAGGTGCTATGAGCAGTTCTTC. Translating it yields CACSATSGRCYEQFF.